This record looks at one T cell receptor (beta chain) sequence and its context. The data are from a study of T cell changes during pregnancy in multiple sclerosis. The method was immunoSEQ multiplex PCR; TCRdb's version includes in-frame clones alone and lacks a portion of them. The sample shows approximately 17,000 clones, around four fifths of them seen only once. This CDR3 is built from 16 residues. Trimming cost V 0 bases and J 3 bases; bases outside gene matches: 2. Per the germline V gene, CDR1 is MNHEY and CDR2 is SMNVEV (reference sequence). Sequences were derived from CD8+ T cells from peripheral blood mononuclear cells, sampled in the second trimester of pregnancy. This clonotype originated in a female donor in good health, enrolled as a control in a pregnancy study. The V call is TRBV27, the J call TRBJ2-7; 13 bases are a match to TRBD2. The CDR3 reads CASSLSGLAGDYEQYF. In nucleotides, the CDR3 is TGTGCCAGCAGTTTATCCGGACTAGCGGGGGACTACGAGCAGTACTTC.